The 19 T cell receptor beta chains below come from one sample, sequenced in a study of blood T cell repertoires in COVID-19. Assay: immunoSEQ multiplex PCR; the TCRdb copy retains only in-frame clones and omits some. The sample includes 210,000 or so clones, around 80% of them seen just once. The sample comprised peripheral blood. The receptors were sampled from a woman aged 40 to 55 with acute or convalescent COVID-19.

This clone was seen a few times. The V and J genes are TRBV3-1 (or the pseudogene TRBV3-2) and TRBJ1-2; D is unresolved. The CDR3 runs to 14 residues. Looked up from germline, CDR1 is LGHDT and CDR2 is YNNKEL (reference sequence). Trimming pared 0 bases from V and 8 bases from J, leaving 13 bases between. The CDR3: CASSQERRMRGYTF. The CDR3 DNA sequence: TGTGCCAGCAGCCAAGAGCGGAGGATGAGGGGCTACACCTTC.

The chain uses TRBV18 and TRBJ2-1, with TRBD2 identical over 7 bases. The CDR3 sequence is 16 residues long. J lost 0 bases, V lost 2 bases, and 4 bases had no gene match. CDR1 KGHSH and CDR2 LQKENI come from the germline V gene. CDR3 protein: CASSPERGNSYNEQFF. CDR3 DNA: TGTGCCAGCTCACCAGAGCGGGGAAACTCCTACAATGAGCAGTTCTTC.

V and J are TRBV9 and TRBJ2-1, with a possible D match to TRBD2 (7 bases). V lost 4 bases and J lost 15, with 17 bases in between. Germline CDR1 SGDLS, CDR2 YYNGEE. This CDR3 is 12 amino acids long. CDR3 in DNA: TGTGCCAGCAGCCCCCTCCCCGCGGGGGCGTTCTTC. It translates to CASSPLPAGAFF.

In this sample, this clone turned up many times. The CDR3 DNA follows: TGTGCCAGTGGACAGGGAAGGAACACTGAAGCTTTCTTT. Translating it yields CASGQGRNTEAFF. The J gene is TRBJ1-1, the V gene TRBV6-5; 8 nucleotides match TRBD1. Trimming cost V 9 bases and J 1 base; bases outside gene matches: 4. Germline V gives CDR1 MNHEY, CDR2 SVGAGI. The length of the CDR3 is 13 residues.

The genes are TRBV3-1 (or the pseudogene TRBV3-2) and TRBJ2-7; TRBD2 matches at 8 bases. The germline CDR1 and CDR2 sequences are LGHDT and YNNKEL (reference sequence). The trim removed 8 bases at V and 3 bases at J, leaving 9 bases unmatched. The CDR3 covers 14 residues. The CDR3 coding sequence is TGTGCCAGCGCCATCGGGCGGGGGGTCTACGAGCAGTACTTC. Translation: CASAIGRGVYEQYF.

As DNA, the CDR3 is TGCAGCGTTGAACTACAGGGGGCGCTTTACGAGCAGTACTTC. Translation: CSVELQGALYEQYF. V and J are TRBV29-1 and TRBJ2-7, with 9 bases fitting TRBD1. The CDR3 consists of 14 residues. The V gene end was trimmed by 2 bases and the J gene end by 4 bases; junction bases not matched to a gene: 6. CDR1 SQVTM and CDR2 ANQGSEA come from the germline V gene.

V and J are TRBV7-2 and TRBJ2-1, with no clear D. V was pared by 5 bases and J by 6 bases, with 8 bases between. This CDR3 contains 12 residues. Germline lookup yields CDR1 SGHTA and CDR2 FQGNSA. The chain's CDR3 is CASSQYTNEQFF. In nucleotides, the CDR3 is TGTGCCAGCAGCCAGTACACCAATGAGCAGTTCTTC.

The chain combines TRBV6-6 with TRBJ1-2; no firm D call. Trimming cost V 6 bases and J 4 bases, with 18 bases left between them. This CDR3 has 15 residues. From germline, CDR1 is MNHNY and CDR2 SVGAGI (reference sequence). The CDR3 bases are TGTGCCAGCAGCCCCACCAATGAGCCTTCCTATGGCTACACCTTC. Residues: CASSPTNEPSYGYTF.

This clone was counted a few times. A read error may account for a junction end that differs from germline. The chain carries TRBV2 and TRBJ1-5, with a possible D match to TRBD1 (6 bases). Per germline, CDR1 SNHLY and CDR2 FYNNEI. CDR3 size: 15 residues. Here the CDR3 reads CATSLGARGDQPQHF. In DNA, the CDR3 is TGTGCCACCAGTTTGGGGGCCCGGGGAGATCAGCCCCAGCATTTT.

The chain employs TRBV2 and TRBJ1-2, with D maybe TRBD1 (5 bases). Germline V gene sequence: CDR1 SNHLY, CDR2 FYNNEI. CDR3 length: 13 amino acids. The V and J ends lost 3 bases and 8 bases respectively, with 13 bases between them. CDR3: CASSDVGVDGYTF. CDR3 coding DNA: TGTGCCAGCAGTGATGTAGGGGTAGACGGCTACACCTTC.

This clone was recorded only once. The rearrangement joins TRBV5-1 to TRBJ1-2, with 8 bases lining up with TRBD1. CDR1 is SGHRS, CDR2 YFSETQ, per germline. CDR3 length: 16 residues. Unmatched junction bases numbered 6, after V lost 0 bases and J lost 2 bases. The CDR3 spells CASSLVRGRQNYGYTF. The CDR3 DNA reads as TGCGCCAGCAGCTTGGTCAGGGGGCGTCAGAACTATGGCTACACCTTC.

This clone was seen only a few times. The chain has TRBV25-1 and TRBJ2-7; 7 bases line up with TRBD2. CDR1 is MGHDK, CDR2 SYGVNS, per germline. The CDR3 runs 15 residues. After removal of 2 bases from V and 5 bases from J, the junction contained 9 bases not matched to a gene. CDR3 sequence reads: CASSENGWEGHEQYF. For the CDR3, the DNA is TGTGCCAGCAGTGAAAATGGTTGGGAGGGCCACGAGCAGTACTTC.

The chain recombines TRBV30 with TRBJ2-2, with 9 bases identical to TRBD2. CDR1 and CDR2 from the germline V gene are GTSNPN and SVGIG (reference sequence). Unmatched junction bases numbered 5, after V lost 1 base and J lost 8 bases. This CDR3 spans 14 amino acids. The CDR3 sequence: CAWSGGLAGGELFF. The CDR3 coding sequence is TGTGCCTGGAGTGGGGGACTAGCAGGAGGGGAGCTGTTTTTT.

This rearrangement joins TRBV28 to TRBJ2-2; 7 bases agree with TRBD1. Germline lookup yields CDR1 MDHEN and CDR2 SYDVKM. The CDR3 is 18 residues long. Trimming at V came to 0 bases and at J to 4 bases, leaving 11 bases not matched to a gene. CDR3: CASSLWLTGDRGTGELFF. The CDR3 nucleotides read TGTGCCAGCAGTTTATGGCTCACAGGGGATCGAGGCACCGGGGAGCTGTTTTTT. Combining the CDR3 with reference TRBV28 and TRBJ2-2 gives the whole variable domain DVKVTQSSRYLVKRTGEKVFLECVQDMDHENMFWYRQDPGLGLRLIYFSYDVKMKEKGDIPEGYSVSREKKERFSLILESASTNQTSMYLCASSLWLTGDRGTGELFFGEGSRLTVL.

This chain joins TRBV7-9 and TRBJ2-1; 8 bases line up with TRBD2. Trimming removed 2 bases from V and 12 bases from J; junction bases left unmatched: 3. CDR1 and CDR2 (germline): SEHNR, FQNEAQ (reference sequence). The CDR3 covers 12 residues. CDR3 amino acids: CASSLSGSGQFF. CDR3 coding DNA: TGTGCCAGCAGCTTAAGCGGGAGTGGGCAGTTCTTC. Looking up the rest from reference TRBV7-9 and TRBJ2-1 gives the full variable domain: DTGVSQNPRHKITKRGQNVTFRCDPISEHNRLYWYRQTLGQGPEFLTYFQNEAQLEKSRLLSDRFSAERPKGSFSTLEIQRTEQGDSAMYLCASSLSGSGQFFGPGTRLTVL.

This chain uses TRBV10-3 with TRBJ2-1; D is possibly TRBD2 (6 bases). V lost 5 bases, J lost 2 bases, and 10 bases lay in between. Germline CDR1 ENHRY, CDR2 SYGVKD. This CDR3 region has 14 residues. The CDR3 spells CAISRPGAYNEQFF. The CDR3 DNA follows: TGTGCCATCAGTCGACCGGGGGCCTACAATGAGCAGTTCTTC.

The rearrangement links TRBV6-6 to TRBJ2-1; no reliable D call. This CDR3 contains 14 residues. The germline V and J ends were trimmed by 2 bases and 4 bases, with 9 bases remaining between them. Germline assignment: CDR1 MNHNY and CDR2 SVGAGI (reference sequence). CDR3 nucleotide sequence: TGTGCCAGCAGTTACATAAGCTCTTACAATGAGCAGTTCTTC. It codes for CASSYISSYNEQFF.

The gene calls are TRBV7-2 and TRBJ2-7; TRBD2 matches at 7 bases. The CDR3 is made up of 15 amino acids. Germline CDR1 reads SGHTA; CDR2 reads FQGNSA. V lost 1 base, J lost 3 bases, and 6 bases stayed unmatched. DNA of the CDR3: TGTGCCAGCAGCTTAGGGGCAGCGGGAATCTACGAGCAGTACTTC. Translated, it gives CASSLGAAGIYEQYF.

The rearrangement links TRBV5-1 to TRBJ2-2; 7 positions match TRBD1. This CDR3 has 16 amino acids. In germline, CDR1 is SGHRS, CDR2 YFSETQ. V lost 1 base to trimming and J lost 2 bases; unmatched junction nucleotides: 5. CDR3 sequence: CASSLTRDSNTGELFF. The DNA for the CDR3 is TGCGCCAGCAGCTTGACACGGGACAGCAACACCGGGGAGCTGTTTTTT.